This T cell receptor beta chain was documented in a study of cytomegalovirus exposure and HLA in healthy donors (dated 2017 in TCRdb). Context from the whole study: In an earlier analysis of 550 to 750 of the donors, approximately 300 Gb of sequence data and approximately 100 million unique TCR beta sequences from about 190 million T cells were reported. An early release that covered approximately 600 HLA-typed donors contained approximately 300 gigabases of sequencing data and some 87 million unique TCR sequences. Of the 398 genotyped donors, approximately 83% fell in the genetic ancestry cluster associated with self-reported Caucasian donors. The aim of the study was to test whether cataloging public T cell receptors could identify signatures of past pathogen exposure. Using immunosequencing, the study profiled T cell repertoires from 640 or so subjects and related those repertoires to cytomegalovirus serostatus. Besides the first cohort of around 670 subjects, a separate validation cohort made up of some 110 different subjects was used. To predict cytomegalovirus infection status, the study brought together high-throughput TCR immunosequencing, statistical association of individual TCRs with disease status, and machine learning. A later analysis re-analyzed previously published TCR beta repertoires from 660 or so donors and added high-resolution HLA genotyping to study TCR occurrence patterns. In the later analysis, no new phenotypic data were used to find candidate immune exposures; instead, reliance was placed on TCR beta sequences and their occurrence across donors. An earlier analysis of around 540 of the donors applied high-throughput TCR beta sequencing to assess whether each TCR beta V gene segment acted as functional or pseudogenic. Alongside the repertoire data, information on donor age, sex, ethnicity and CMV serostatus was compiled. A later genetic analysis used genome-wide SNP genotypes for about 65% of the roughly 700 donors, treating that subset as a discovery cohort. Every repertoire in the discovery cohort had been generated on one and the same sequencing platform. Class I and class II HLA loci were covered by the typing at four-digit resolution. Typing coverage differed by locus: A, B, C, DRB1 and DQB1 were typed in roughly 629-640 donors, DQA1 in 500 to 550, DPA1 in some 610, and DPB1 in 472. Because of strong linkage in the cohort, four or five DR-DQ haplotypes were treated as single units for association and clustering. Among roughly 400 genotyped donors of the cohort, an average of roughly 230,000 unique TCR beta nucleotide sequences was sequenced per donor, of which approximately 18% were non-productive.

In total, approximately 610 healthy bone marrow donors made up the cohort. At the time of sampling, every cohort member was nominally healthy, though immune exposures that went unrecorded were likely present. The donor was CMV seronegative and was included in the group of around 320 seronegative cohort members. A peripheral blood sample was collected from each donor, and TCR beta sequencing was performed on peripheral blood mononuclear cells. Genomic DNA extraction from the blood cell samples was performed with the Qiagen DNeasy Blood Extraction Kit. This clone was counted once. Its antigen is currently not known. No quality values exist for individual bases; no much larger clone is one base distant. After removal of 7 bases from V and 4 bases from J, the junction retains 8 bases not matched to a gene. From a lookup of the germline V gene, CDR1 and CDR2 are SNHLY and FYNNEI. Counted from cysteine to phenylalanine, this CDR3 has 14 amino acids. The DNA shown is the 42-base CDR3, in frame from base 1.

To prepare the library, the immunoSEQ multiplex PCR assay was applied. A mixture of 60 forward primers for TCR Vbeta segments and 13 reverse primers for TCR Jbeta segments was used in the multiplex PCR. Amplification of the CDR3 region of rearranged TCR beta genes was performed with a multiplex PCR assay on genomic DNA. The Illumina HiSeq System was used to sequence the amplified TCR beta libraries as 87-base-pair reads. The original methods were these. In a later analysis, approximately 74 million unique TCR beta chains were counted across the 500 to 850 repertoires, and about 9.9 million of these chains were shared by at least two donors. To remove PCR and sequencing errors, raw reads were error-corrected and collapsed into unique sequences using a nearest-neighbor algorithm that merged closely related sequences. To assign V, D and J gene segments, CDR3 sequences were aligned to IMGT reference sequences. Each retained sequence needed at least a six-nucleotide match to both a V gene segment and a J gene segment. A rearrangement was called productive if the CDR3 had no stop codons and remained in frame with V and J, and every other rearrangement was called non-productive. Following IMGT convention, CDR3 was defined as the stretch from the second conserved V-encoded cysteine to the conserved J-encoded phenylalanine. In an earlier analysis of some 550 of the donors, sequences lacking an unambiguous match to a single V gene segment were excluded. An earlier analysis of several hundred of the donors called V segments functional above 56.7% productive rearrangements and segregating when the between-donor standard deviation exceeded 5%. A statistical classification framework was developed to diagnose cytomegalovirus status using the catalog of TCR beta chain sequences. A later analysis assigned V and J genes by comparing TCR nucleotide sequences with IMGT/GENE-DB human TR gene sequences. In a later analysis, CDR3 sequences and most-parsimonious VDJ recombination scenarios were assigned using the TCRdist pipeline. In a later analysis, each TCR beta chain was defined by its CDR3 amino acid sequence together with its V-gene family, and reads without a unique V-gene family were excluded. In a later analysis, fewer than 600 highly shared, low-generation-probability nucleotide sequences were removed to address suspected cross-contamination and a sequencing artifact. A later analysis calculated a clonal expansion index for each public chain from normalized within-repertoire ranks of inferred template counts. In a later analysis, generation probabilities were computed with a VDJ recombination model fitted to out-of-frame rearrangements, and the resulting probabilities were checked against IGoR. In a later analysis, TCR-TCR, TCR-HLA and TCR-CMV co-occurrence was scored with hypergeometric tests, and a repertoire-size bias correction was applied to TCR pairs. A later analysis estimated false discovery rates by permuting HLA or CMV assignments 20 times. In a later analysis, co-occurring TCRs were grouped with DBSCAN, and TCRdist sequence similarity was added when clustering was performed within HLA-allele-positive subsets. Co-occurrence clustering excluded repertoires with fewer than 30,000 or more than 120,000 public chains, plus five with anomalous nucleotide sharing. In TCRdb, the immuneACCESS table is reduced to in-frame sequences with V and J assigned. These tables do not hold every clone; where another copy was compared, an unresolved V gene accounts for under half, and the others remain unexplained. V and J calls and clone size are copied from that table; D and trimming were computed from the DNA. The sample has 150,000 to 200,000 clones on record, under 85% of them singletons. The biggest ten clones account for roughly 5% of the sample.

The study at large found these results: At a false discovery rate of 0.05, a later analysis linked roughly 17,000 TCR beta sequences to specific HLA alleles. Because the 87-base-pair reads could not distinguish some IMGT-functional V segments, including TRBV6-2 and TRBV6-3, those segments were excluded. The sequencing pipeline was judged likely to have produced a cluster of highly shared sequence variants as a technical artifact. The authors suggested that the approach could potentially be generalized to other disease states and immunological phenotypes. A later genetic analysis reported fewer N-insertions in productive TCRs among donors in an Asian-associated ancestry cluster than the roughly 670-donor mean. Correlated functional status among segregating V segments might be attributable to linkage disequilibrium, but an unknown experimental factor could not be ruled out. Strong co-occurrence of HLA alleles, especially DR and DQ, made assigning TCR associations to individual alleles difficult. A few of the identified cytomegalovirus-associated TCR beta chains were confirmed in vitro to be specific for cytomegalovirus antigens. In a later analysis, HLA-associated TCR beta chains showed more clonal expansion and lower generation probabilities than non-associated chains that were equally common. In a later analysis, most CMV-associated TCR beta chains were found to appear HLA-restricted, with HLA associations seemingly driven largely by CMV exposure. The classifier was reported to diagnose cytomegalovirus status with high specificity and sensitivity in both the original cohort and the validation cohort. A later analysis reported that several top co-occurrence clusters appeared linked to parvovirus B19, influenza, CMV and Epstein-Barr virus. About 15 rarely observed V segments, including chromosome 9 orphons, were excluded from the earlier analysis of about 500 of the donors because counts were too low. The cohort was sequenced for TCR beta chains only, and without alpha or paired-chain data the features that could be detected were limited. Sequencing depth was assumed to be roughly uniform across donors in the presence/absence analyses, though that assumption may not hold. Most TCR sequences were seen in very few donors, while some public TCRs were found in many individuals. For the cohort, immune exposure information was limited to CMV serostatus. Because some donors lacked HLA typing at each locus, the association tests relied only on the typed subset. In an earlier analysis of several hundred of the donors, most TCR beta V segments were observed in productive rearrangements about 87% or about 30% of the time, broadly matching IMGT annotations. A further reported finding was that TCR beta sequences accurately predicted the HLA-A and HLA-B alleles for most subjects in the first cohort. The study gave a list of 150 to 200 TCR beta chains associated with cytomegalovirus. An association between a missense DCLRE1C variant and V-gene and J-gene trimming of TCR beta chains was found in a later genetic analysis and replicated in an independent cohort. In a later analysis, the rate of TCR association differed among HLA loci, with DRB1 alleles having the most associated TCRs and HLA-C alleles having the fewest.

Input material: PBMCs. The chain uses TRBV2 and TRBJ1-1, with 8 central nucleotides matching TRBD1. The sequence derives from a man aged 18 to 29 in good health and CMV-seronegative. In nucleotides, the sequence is TGTGCCAGCATGAAGACAGGGGTGGCCACTGAAGCTTTCTTT. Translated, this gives CASMKTGVATEAFF.